This T cell receptor beta chain was found in a study of T cell responses to AZD1222 COVID-19 vaccine. General study findings and limits: Spike as a whole was targeted by vaccine-associated CD4 TCRs, dominant at 160-218 and 743-854.

Produced via immunoSEQ multiplex PCR; TCRdb's table is partial and in-frame only. The sample lists 190,000 or so clones, more than 70% occurring once. Turning to this clone: Its antigen is currently unknown.

Trimming took 4 bases from V and 9 from J, leaving 10 bases between them. CDR1 is SGHTA and CDR2 is FQGNSA in the germline V gene. The CDR3 contains 11 residues. The rearrangement links TRBV7-2 to TRBJ2-7; a weak D match, TRBD2 (6 bases). Sequences were derived from peripheral blood, sampled 28 days after the second AZD1222 dose. This sequence originates from an adult who received the AZD1222 COVID-19 vaccine. CDR3 protein: CASSSRGGQYF. The DNA for the CDR3 is TGTGCCAGCAGCTCCCGGGGAGGGCAGTACTTC.